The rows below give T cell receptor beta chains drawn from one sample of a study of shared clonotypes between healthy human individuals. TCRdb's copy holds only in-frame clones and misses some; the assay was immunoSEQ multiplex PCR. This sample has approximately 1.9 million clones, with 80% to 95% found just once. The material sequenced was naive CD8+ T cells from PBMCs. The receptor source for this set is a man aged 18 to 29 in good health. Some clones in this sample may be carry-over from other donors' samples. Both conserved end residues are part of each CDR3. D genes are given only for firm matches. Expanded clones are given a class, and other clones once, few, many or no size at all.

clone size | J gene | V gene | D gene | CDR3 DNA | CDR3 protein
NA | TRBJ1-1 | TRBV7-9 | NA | TGTGCCAGCAGCCAACAGTTACACACGTCAGCATTTTCTTTCTTT | CASSQQLHTSAFSFF
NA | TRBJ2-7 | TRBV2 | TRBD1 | TGTGCCAGCAGGCCCGGGACAGGGGGTATCTACGAGCAGTACTTC | CASRPGTGGIYEQYF
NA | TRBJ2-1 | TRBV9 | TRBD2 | TGTGCCAGCAGCGTAGGACTAGCGGGGGTAGGGAAGGAGCAGTTCTTC | CASSVGLAGVGKEQFF
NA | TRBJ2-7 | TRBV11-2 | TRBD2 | TGTGCCAGCAGCCTAGGGGGACTAGCGGCCTACGAGCAGTACTTC | CASSLGGLAAYEQYF
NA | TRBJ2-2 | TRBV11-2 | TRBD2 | TGTGCCAGCAGCTTAGAAGCGGGAGATCGCACCGGGGAGCTGTTTTTT | CASSLEAGDRTGELFF
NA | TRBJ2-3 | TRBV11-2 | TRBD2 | TGTGCCAGCAGGGGGGGACTAGCGGGATCAGATACGCAGTATTTT | CASRGGLAGSDTQYF
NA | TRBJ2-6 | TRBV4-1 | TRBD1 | TGCGCCAGCAGCCAGGGGAGACAGGGGGGCTCTGGGGCCAACGTCCTGACTTTC | CASSQGRQGGSGANVLTF
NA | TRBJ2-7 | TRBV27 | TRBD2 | TGTGCCAGCAGTCCCAGACTAGCGGGGGCCTACGAGCAGTACTTC | CASSPRLAGAYEQYF
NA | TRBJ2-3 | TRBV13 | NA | TGTGCCAGCAGCCTCGGACGGAGAGTAGGCACAGATACGCAGTATTTT | CASSLGRRVGTDTQYF
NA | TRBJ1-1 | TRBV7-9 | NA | TGTGCCAGCAGCCCCATGCCTGGACTGAACACTGAAGCTTTCTTT | CASSPMPGLNTEAFF
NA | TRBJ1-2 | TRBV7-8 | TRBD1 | TGTGCCAGCAGCTTCACCCGGACAGGGTTCTATGGCTACACCTTC | CASSFTRTGFYGYTF
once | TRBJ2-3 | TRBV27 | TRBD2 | TGTGCCAGCAGTTTCCTAGCGGCCACAGATACGCAGTATTTT | CASSFLAATDTQYF
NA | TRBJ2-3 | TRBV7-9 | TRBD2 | TGTGCCAGCAGCTTAGCGGGGACTAGCGGCACAGATACGCAGTATTTT | CASSLAGTSGTDTQYF
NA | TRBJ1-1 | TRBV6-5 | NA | TGTGCCAGCACCGGGAGGAACACTGAAGCTTTCTTT | CASTGRNTEAFF
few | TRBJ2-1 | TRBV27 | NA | TGTGCCAGCAGTTTTGGGCGTGAGCAGTTCTTC | CASSFGREQFF
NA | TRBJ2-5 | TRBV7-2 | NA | TGTGCCAGCAGCTTAGATTTCAGGGAGCAAGAGACCCAGTACTTC | CASSLDFREQETQYF
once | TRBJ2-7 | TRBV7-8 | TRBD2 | TGTGCCAGCAGCTGGGCAGCGGGAGTACACTACGAGCAGTACTTC | CASSWAAGVHYEQYF
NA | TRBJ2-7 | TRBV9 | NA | TGTGCCAGCAGCATACAGGGCGACTCCTACGAGCAGTACTTC | CASSIQGDSYEQYF
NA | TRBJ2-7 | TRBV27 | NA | TGTGCCAGCACCGCTAACCGGGACAACTACGAGCAGTACTTC | CASTANRDNYEQYF